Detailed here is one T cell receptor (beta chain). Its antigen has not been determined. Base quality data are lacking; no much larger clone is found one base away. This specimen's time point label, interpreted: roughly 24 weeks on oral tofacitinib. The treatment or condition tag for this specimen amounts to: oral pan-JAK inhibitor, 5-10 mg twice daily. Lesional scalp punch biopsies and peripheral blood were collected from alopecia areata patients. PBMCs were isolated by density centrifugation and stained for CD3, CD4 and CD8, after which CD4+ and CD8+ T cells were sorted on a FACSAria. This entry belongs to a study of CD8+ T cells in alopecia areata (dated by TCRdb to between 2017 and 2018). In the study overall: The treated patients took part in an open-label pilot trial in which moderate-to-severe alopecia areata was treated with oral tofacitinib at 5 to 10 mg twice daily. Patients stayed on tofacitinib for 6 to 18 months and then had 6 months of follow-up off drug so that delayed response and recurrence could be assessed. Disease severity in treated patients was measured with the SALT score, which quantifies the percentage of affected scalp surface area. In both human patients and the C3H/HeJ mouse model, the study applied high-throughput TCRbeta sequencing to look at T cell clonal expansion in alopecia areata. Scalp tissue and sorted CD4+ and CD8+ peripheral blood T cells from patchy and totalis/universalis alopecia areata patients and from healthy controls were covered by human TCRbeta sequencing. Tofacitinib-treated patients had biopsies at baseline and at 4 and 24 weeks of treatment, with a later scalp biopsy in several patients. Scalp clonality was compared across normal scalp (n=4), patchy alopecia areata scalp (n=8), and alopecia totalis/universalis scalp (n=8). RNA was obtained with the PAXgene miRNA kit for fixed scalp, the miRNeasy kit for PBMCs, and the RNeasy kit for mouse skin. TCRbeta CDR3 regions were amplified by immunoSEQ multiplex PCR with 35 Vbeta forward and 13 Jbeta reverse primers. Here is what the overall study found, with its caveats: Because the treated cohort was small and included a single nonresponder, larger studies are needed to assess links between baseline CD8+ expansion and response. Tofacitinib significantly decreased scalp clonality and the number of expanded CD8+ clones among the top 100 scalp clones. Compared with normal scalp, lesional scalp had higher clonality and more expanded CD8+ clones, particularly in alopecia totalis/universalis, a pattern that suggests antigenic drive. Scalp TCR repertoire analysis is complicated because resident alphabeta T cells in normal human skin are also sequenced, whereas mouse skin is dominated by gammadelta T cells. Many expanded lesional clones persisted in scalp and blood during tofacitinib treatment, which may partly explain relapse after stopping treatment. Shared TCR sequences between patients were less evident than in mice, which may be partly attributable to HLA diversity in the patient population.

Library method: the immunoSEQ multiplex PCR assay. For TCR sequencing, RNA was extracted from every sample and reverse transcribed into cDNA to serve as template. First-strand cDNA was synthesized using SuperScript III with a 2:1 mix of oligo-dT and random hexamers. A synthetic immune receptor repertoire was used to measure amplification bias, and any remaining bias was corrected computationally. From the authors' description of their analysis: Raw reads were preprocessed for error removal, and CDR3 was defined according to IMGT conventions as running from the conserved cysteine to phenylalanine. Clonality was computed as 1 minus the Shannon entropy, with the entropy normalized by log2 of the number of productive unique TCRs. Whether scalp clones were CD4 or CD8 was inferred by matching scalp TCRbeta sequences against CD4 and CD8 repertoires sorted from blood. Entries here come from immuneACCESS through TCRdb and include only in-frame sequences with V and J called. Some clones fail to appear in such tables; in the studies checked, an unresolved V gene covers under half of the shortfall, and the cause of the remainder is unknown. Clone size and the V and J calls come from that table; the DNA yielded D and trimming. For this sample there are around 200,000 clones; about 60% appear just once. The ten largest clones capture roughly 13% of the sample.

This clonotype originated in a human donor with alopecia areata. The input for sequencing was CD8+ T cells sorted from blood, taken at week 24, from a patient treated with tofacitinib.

Here is the DNA: TGTGCCAGCAGCGAGAGAGGGGGGGCCCACAATGAGCAGTTCTTC. It encodes CASSERGGAHNEQFF. This chain joins TRBV9 to TRBJ2-1, and possibly TRBD2, on 7 matching bases. The CDR3 starts with the cysteine, ends with the phenylalanine, and has 15 residues. The kept DNA is CDR3 alone, 45 bases in frame from the first base. The V end loses 3 bases and the J end loses 5 bases, and a stretch of 15 bases separates them. The germline V gene sets CDR1 to SGDLS and CDR2 to YYNGEE.